The clone carrying this TCR beta chain has a count of ten or more. The CDR3 totals 12 residues. Germline-derived CDR1 and CDR2 are MDHEN and SYDVKM. The germline V and J ends were trimmed by 10 bases and 4 bases, with 11 bases remaining between them. Time point: pre-sensitization, week 0. The treatment is: therapeutic diphenylcyclopropenone sensitization with weekly scalp DPC. This entry is derived from a study of human T cells and chemical hapten exposure. Background on the study: Patch tests applied 0.01% DPC to the upper back, read at 6 days.

TCRdb called the RACE reads again in MiXCR, with one record for every CDR3 protein. The data contain 240,000 or so distinct CDR3 sequences, around 9.3% of them seen just once; the ten biggest clones take up 2.3%. This material consisted of whole blood, taken in connection with sensitization to the hapten diphenylcyclopropenone (DPC). The receptor was derived from a woman between 40 and 50 years old with alopecia areata. Some clones in this sample may be carry-over from other donors' samples. V is TRBV28 and J is TRBJ2-1; TRBD2 might be the D (6 bases). The CDR3 loop reads CATMTSYNEQFF. CDR3 DNA sequence: TGTGCCACCATGACTAGTTACAATGAGCAGTTCTTC.